What follows are 25 T cell receptor beta chains derived from one specimen sequenced in a study of shared clonotypes between healthy human individuals. Assay: immunoSEQ multiplex PCR; the TCRdb copy retains only in-frame clones and omits some. The sample contains about 1 million clones, about 75% of which appear only once. The specimen was memory CD4+ T cells sorted from blood. Subset denoted: CD45RA-negative fraction. The receptors stem from a man aged 18 to 30 in good health.

This sequence joins TRBV5-1 and TRBJ2-1, with 9 bases identical to TRBD1. V lost 3 bases and J lost 6; bases outside the gene matches: 4. The CDR3 covers 14 residues. Germline V gene lookup returns CDR1 SGHRS and CDR2 YFSETQ. The DNA for the CDR3 is TGCGCCAGCAGCTCCGGGACAGGGCTCAATGAGCAGTTCTTC. This sequence encodes CASSSGTGLNEQFF.

The chain links TRBV28 to TRBJ1-3; 12 bases fit TRBD1. Germline V gene data show CDR1 as MDHEN and CDR2 as SYDVKM. The ends lost 6 bases at V and 4 bases at J; junction bases unmatched: 4. The CDR3 runs 15 residues. The CDR3 sequence: CASRAGTGGGNTIYF. DNA for the CDR3: TGTGCCAGCAGAGCCGGGACAGGGGGCGGAAACACCATATATTTT.

On this clone itself: This likely traces to a read error, being one base from a far larger clone. This CDR3 is also generated by other DNA sequences in the sample. V usage is TRBV7-9 and J usage is TRBJ2-2; no firm D call. The V gene's germline CDR1 is SEHNR and CDR2 FQNEAQ (reference sequence). V was clipped by 4 bases and J by 3 bases, with 3 bases between them. CDR3 length equals 12 residues. This chain's CDR3 is CASSSDTGELFF. DNA of the CDR3: TGTGCCAGCAGCTCCGACACCGGGGAGCTGTTTTTT. Combining the CDR3 with reference TRBV7-9 and TRBJ2-2 gives the whole variable domain DTGVSQNPRHKITKRGQNVTFRCDPISEHNRLYWYRQTLGQGPEFLTYFQNEAQLEKSRLLSDRFSAERPKGSFSTLEIQRTEQGDSAMYLCASSSDTGELFFGEGSRLTVL.

This chain links TRBV2 with TRBJ2-2; D perhaps matches TRBD1 (6 bases). The CDR3 loop spans 18 amino acids. Looked up from germline, CDR1 is SNHLY and CDR2 is FYNNEI. V was pared by 4 bases and J by 0 bases, with 18 bases between. This CDR3 is CASSASVPGQTNTGELFF. CDR3 coding DNA: TGTGCCAGCAGTGCCTCAGTTCCGGGACAAACGAACACCGGGGAGCTGTTTTTT.

This clone has a single count. The rearrangement links TRBV18 to TRBJ1-2; D gene unclear. The CDR3 has 12 amino acids. The germline V gene has CDR1 KGHSH and CDR2 LQKENI. V lost 6 bases and J 4 bases, leaving 9 bases between the germline ends. This CDR3 reads CASSANSYGYTF. The CDR3 DNA sequence: TGTGCCAGCTCGGCCAACTCCTATGGCTACACCTTC.

The chain uses TRBV6-1 and TRBJ2-7; the D is unclear. CDR1 MNHNS and CDR2 SASEGT come from the germline V gene. Trimming removed 6 bases from V and 4 bases from J, with 10 bases in between. This CDR3 is built from 12 residues. CDR3 coding DNA: TGTGCCAGCAGGGAATGGTTTTACGAGCAGTACTTC. Its protein is CASREWFYEQYF.

About this clone itself: Distinct nucleotide sequences in the sample also encode this CDR3. This chain links TRBV9 with TRBJ2-3, with D perhaps being TRBD1 or TRBD2 (5 bases each). This CDR3 is 15 amino acids long. V lost 0 bases and J 4 bases, leaving 12 bases between the germline ends. Germline V gene data show CDR1 as SGDLS and CDR2 as YYNGEE. The CDR3 protein is CASSVGGLRADTQYF. CDR3 coding DNA: TGTGCCAGCAGCGTAGGAGGACTCAGGGCAGATACGCAGTATTTT.

CDR3 coding DNA: TGCGCCAGCAGCCTGGGCAATTTGGCAGGGGCCCTCCAAGAGACCCAGTACTTC. Its protein is CASSLGNLAGALQETQYF. V usage is TRBV5-1 and J usage is TRBJ2-5, with TRBD1 as a possible D gene (6 bases). The CDR3 contains 18 residues. Germline V CDR1 and CDR2: SGHRS, YFSETQ. V was shortened by 4 bases and J by 1 base, with 23 bases between the two germline ends.

The chain recombines TRBV2 with TRBJ2-1; TRBD1 aligns across 10 bases. Germline V gives CDR1 SNHLY, CDR2 FYNNEI. The J segment lost 8 bases and the V segment lost 4 bases, leaving 5 bases of the junction unmatched. This CDR3 comprises 14 residues. The CDR3 is CASSGQGAVYEQFF. The CDR3 nucleotides are TGTGCCAGCAGTGGACAGGGGGCCGTCTATGAGCAGTTCTTC.

The V and J genes are TRBV6-6 and TRBJ2-7; D is ambiguous. Trimming removed 2 bases from V and 1 base from J, with 6 bases in between. Germline CDR1 is MNHNY and CDR2 is SVGAGI (reference sequence). This CDR3 has 13 amino acids. CDR3 residues: CASSYRTSYEQYF. CDR3 nucleotide sequence: TGTGCCAGCAGTTACCGGACGTCCTACGAGCAGTACTTC.

The rearrangement links TRBV19 to TRBJ1-4, with D tentatively TRBD1 (6 bases). The germline V gene encodes CDR1 LNHDA and CDR2 SQIVND (reference sequence). This CDR3 is 15 amino acids long. Trimming removed 5 bases from V and 7 bases from J, with 17 bases in between. The CDR3 here is CASSFQGNGGEKLFF. For the CDR3, the DNA is TGTGCCAGTAGTTTTCAGGGGAACGGAGGTGAAAAACTGTTTTTT.

There are a few counts of this clone. This chain uses TRBV7-2 with TRBJ1-5; D call uncertain. CDR3 length: 12 residues. The V end was cut by 2 bases, the J end by 6 bases, with 5 bases between. The V gene's germline CDR1 is SGHTA and CDR2 FQGNSA. CDR3 coding DNA: TGTGCCAGCAGCTTAATGAGTCAGCCCCAGCATTTT. Its protein is CASSLMSQPQHF.

This chain uses TRBV18 with TRBJ1-1, with D perhaps TRBD1 (6 bases). Trimming left V 6 bases short and J 1 base short, with 15 bases between. This CDR3 is 15 amino acids long. The V gene's germline CDR1 is KGHSH and CDR2 LQKENI. CDR3 sequence: CASSLPRTENTEAFF. Here the CDR3 DNA reads TGTGCCAGCTCTTTACCCAGGACAGAGAACACTGAAGCTTTCTTT.

V usage is TRBV7-2 and J usage is TRBJ1-1, with D unclear. Germline CDR1 SGHTA, CDR2 FQGNSA. This CDR3 comprises 15 residues. The V gene lost 0 bases and the J gene lost 2 bases, with 10 bases spanning the gap. Written as DNA, the CDR3 is TGTGCCAGCAGCTTAGCGGCAGGCCATAACACTGAAGCTTTCTTT. Its protein product is CASSLAAGHNTEAFF.

The genes are TRBV2 and TRBJ2-6; D call uncertain. CDR1 and CDR2 from the germline V gene are SNHLY and FYNNEI. V lost 8 bases and J lost 1, with 9 bases in between. The CDR3 totals 14 residues. CDR3 DNA: TGTGCCAGCGATAAGAGGTCTGGGGCCAACGTCCTGACTTTC. This sequence encodes CASDKRSGANVLTF.

This clone turned up a few times. The chain joins TRBV6-1 to TRBJ1-3; D is ambiguous. The CDR3 covers 15 residues. The V end lost 7 bases, the J end lost 3 bases, and 16 bases lay between the germline ends. CDR1 and CDR2 from the germline V gene are MNHNS and SASEGT. The CDR3 bases are TGTGCCAGCACCGGGGTGGGTAGTCTTGGAAACACCATATATTTT. Translating it yields CASTGVGSLGNTIYF.

The chain uses TRBV19 and TRBJ2-7, with D uncertain. The CDR3 covers 15 residues. CDR1 is LNHDA, CDR2 SQIVND, per germline (reference sequence). Trimming removed 10 bases at V and 3 bases at J, with 22 bases between. CDR3 sequence: CATRPSGLVGYEQYF. The CDR3 coding sequence is TGTGCCACCAGGCCATCGGGCCTCGTAGGCTACGAGCAGTACTTC.

V usage is TRBV5-1 and J usage is TRBJ2-3; maybe TRBD1 (6 bases). Trimming removed 5 bases from V and 1 base from J, with 14 bases in between. This CDR3 comprises 15 residues. Germline loops: CDR1 SGHRS, CDR2 YFSETQ. The CDR3 coding sequence is TGCGCCAGCAGGGGACAAAGTCGAGGCACAGATACGCAGTATTTT. It codes for CASRGQSRGTDTQYF. The full variable domain, rest sourced from reference TRBV5-1 and TRBJ2-3, is KAGVTQTPRYLIKTRGQQVTLSCSPISGHRSVSWYQQTPGQGLQFLFEYFSETQRNKGNFPGRFSGRQFSNSRSEMNVSTLELGDSALYLCASRGQSRGTDTQYFGPGTRLTVL.

A single count supports this clone. Other DNA sequences in this sample translate to the same CDR3. This chain connects TRBV5-1 to TRBJ2-5; TRBD2 matches at 8 bases. The V gene's germline CDR1 is SGHRS and CDR2 YFSETQ. The junction had 5 bases not matched to a gene; V was cut back by 5 bases and J by 5 bases. The CDR3 is 13 amino acids. The CDR3 loop is CASSPGGRETQYF. The CDR3 region has the DNA TGCGCCAGCAGTCCTGGCGGGAGGGAGACCCAGTACTTC. The variable domain in full, with the rest retrieved from reference TRBV5-1 and TRBJ2-5, is KAGVTQTPRYLIKTRGQQVTLSCSPISGHRSVSWYQQTPGQGLQFLFEYFSETQRNKGNFPGRFSGRQFSNSRSEMNVSTLELGDSALYLCASSPGGRETQYFGPGTRLLVL.

V and J are TRBV5-1 and TRBJ2-1, with D possibly TRBD2 on 6 matching bases. Deletions cut 4 bases from V and 7 bases from J, with 18 bases between. This CDR3 is 15 amino acids long. The germline V gene encodes CDR1 SGHRS and CDR2 YFSETQ. CDR3 sequence (DNA): TGCGCCAGCAGCCCCGGGGGAATCGGGAAGAATGAGCAGTTCTTC. Encoded protein: CASSPGGIGKNEQFF.

The V and J genes are TRBV11-2 and TRBJ2-1, with 7 bases that match TRBD1. J was trimmed by 6 bases and V by 3 bases; bases with no gene match: 8. The CDR3 spans 15 residues. The germline V gene has CDR1 SGHAT and CDR2 FQNNGV. Here the CDR3 DNA reads TGTGCCAGCAGCTTGGGACAGAAAGCCTCCAATGAGCAGTTCTTC. Translating it yields CASSLGQKASNEQFF.

This chain joins TRBV6-1 and TRBJ1-2; tentative D call: TRBD1 (5 bases). From germline, CDR1 is MNHNS and CDR2 SASEGT. The CDR3 sequence is 13 residues long. Trimming pared 6 bases from V and 4 bases from J, leaving 12 bases between. CDR3 amino acids: CASSPGTGYGYTF. The CDR3, as DNA: TGTGCCAGCAGCCCCGGGACGGGCTATGGCTACACCTTC.

The chain is built from TRBV13 and TRBJ2-5; the D gene could be TRBD1 or TRBD2 (5 bases each). Trimming removed 5 bases at V and 2 bases at J, with 24 bases between. This CDR3 region has 18 residues. Germline V gene data show CDR1 as PRHDT and CDR2 as FYEKMQ (reference sequence). In DNA, the CDR3 is TGTGCCAGCAGCCCAAGCCCTCGTATGGGAGAGGGGCAAGAGACCCAGTACTTC. Translated: CASSPSPRMGEGQETQYF.

The genes are TRBV5-1 and TRBJ2-2; no firm D call. Trimming shortened V by 2 bases and J by 3 bases, and 11 bases separated the two germline ends. CDR3 size: 15 residues. Germline CDR1 SGHRS, CDR2 YFSETQ. The CDR3 spells CASSFDGPDTGELFF. In DNA, the CDR3 is TGCGCCAGCAGCTTTGACGGGCCGGACACCGGGGAGCTGTTTTTT.

This clone occurred once. The CDR3 nucleotides are TGTGCCAGCAGTTTACTCGGGGGGAACACTGAAGCTTTCTTT. Translated: CASSLLGGNTEAFF. This chain uses TRBV27 with TRBJ1-1, with D possibly matching TRBD1 (5 bases). V lost 2 bases and J lost 1, with 8 bases in between. Germline assignment: CDR1 MNHEY and CDR2 SMNVEV (reference sequence). The CDR3 loop spans 14 amino acids.